This TCR beta chain came from a study of molecular identifiers for immune sequencing clone quantification. As to this clonotype: Its antigen is as yet unknown. This could be a read error, since a much larger clone is one nucleotide away.

A CD8+CD4-CCR7+CD45RA+ phenotype served as the sorting definition for naive CD8 T cells. TCRdb processed the PCR reads anew with MiXCR; each CDR3 protein has one entry. This sample yields fewer than 350,000 distinct CDR3 sequences, of which roughly 24% are seen a single time; approximately 0.74% belongs to the top ten. Notes on the study in general: Sizes of clones that are highly expanded could be underestimated (if identical TCR molecules share a barcode). In naive cells, under 1% of molecules belonged to clones above 20 RNA copies, against over 97% in effector cells. Jurkat TCR RNA that was spiked in from one cell was reportedly detectable among roughly 1 million naive cells.

Germline V CDR1 and CDR2: SNHLY, FYNNEI. The CDR3 covers 14 residues. V was trimmed by 8 bases and J by 3 bases, leaving 16 bases between them. Specimen: naive CD8+ T cells from blood, with Jurkat cell RNA spiked in. As for subset: FACS-sorted CD8+CD4-CCR7+CD45RA+ naive T cells. The source is a human donor in good health. Some libraries in this study had Jurkat cell RNA spiked in. The chain has TRBV2 and TRBJ1-2; D call uncertain. The CDR3 here is CASGLDPQDYGYTF. CDR3 DNA: TGTGCCAGCGGGTTGGATCCCCAAGACTATGGCTACACCTTC.